This T cell receptor (beta chain) is from a study of memory CD8 T cells in hepatitis C reinfection. About the study: Late or post reinfection samples were taken 12 to 24 weeks after detection.

Time point specified: late/post reinfection, 12 to 24 weeks after detection. The sorted cells went straight to TCR sequencing with no prior in vitro expansion. The Montreal HEPCO cohort supplied donors who inject drugs. At all three reinfection time points, viable CD3+ CD8+ CD45RO- cells from a couple of donors served as controls. Assay: immunoSEQ multiplex PCR; the TCRdb copy retains only in-frame clones and omits some. The sample shows tens of thousands of clones, 89% of them seen only once. The CDR3 is made up of 18 amino acids. V was cut by 1 base and J by 0 bases, with 17 bases left in between. This clonotype was obtained from a man younger than 30 with hepatitis C virus infection. Source material: naive CD8+ T cells sorted from blood. This chain joins TRBV6-7 and TRBJ2-3, with a tentative D call TRBD2 (6 bases). TRBV6-7 is given ORF status, its function remaining uncertain. This chain's CDR3 is CASSYLAGKPLSTDTQYF. The CDR3 DNA reads as TGTGCCAGCAGTTACTTGGCGGGGAAGCCACTCAGCACAGATACGCAGTATTTT.